A single sample is the source of the 7 T cell receptor beta chains below, sequenced in a study of vaccination effects on CD4 cells after COVID-19. CD4+ T cells specific for antigen were expanded with viral peptide pools by the ViraFEST assay before sequencing. When 10 to 11 days of culture had elapsed, CD4+ T cells were isolated. The study found no prior SARS-CoV-2 infection in the vaccine recipients, who tested negative for nucleocapsid antibodies. Generated by immunoSEQ multiplex PCR, the TCRdb table keeps only in-frame clones and is missing some. This sample has roughly 19,000 clones; approximately 72% occur once, and the top ten carry less than 9.5%. Antigens of these TCRs are unknown. Sequencing used CD4+ T cells from PBMCs cultured with HCoV-NL63 spike peptides, obtained before COVID-19 vaccination. The receptors were sampled from a human donor who received a COVID-19 vaccine.

This chain links TRBV12-5 with TRBJ2-2; the D is unclear. Germline V gene lookup returns CDR1 LGHNT and CDR2 FRNRAP. The CDR3 has 15 amino acids. Trimming cost V 1 base and J 6 bases, with 12 bases left between them. CDR3 in amino acids: CASGLEAGFAGELFF. CDR3 DNA: TGTGCTAGTGGTTTGGAAGCAGGTTTCGCCGGGGAGCTGTTTTTT.

On this clone itself: Additional DNA sequences in this sample encode the identical CDR3. The J gene is TRBJ1-3, the V gene TRBV9, with a tentative D call TRBD1 (6 bases). Per germline, CDR1 SGDLS and CDR2 YYNGEE. V was clipped by 0 bases and J by 4 bases, with 8 bases between them. The CDR3 consists of 14 residues. CDR3: CASSVGTVGNTIYF. CDR3 DNA sequence: TGTGCCAGCAGCGTAGGGACAGTCGGAAACACCATATATTTT.

The chain links TRBV2 to TRBJ1-2; no clear D gene. Germline-derived CDR1 and CDR2 are SNHLY and FYNNEI. The CDR3 runs to 13 residues. Trimming cost V 0 bases and J 6 bases, with 8 bases left between them. CDR3 in amino acids: CASSEALFNGYTF. CDR3 DNA sequence: TGTGCCAGCAGTGAAGCGCTTTTTAATGGCTACACCTTC. Filled out from reference TRBV2 and TRBJ1-2, the complete variable domain reads EPEVTQTPSHQVTQMGQEVILRCVPISNHLYFYWYRQILGQKVEFLVSFYNNEISEKSEIFDDQFSVERPDGSNFTLKIRSTKLEDSAMYFCASSEALFNGYTFGSGTRLTVV.

The sample holds one count of this clone. The V and J genes are TRBV6-1 and TRBJ1-2, with D perhaps TRBD1 (6 bases). The length of the CDR3 is 14 residues. Trimming left V 7 bases short and J 4 bases short, with 16 bases between. Looked up from germline, CDR1 is MNHNS and CDR2 is SASEGT. The CDR3 is CASNGQSGGYGYTF. The CDR3 coding sequence is TGTGCCAGCAACGGACAGTCAGGAGGCTATGGCTACACCTTC.

This chain connects TRBV6-4 to TRBJ2-2; 11 bases agree with TRBD2. The CDR3 is made up of 14 amino acids. Looked up from germline, CDR1 is MRHNA and CDR2 is SNTAGT. V lost 6 bases to trimming and J lost 6 bases; unmatched junction nucleotides: 3. Written as DNA, the CDR3 is TGTGCCAGCAGCGCTAGCGGGAGGTCCGGGGAGCTGTTTTTT. It is translated as CASSASGRSGELFF.

The CDR3 sequence is CASSPTKEYGYTF. The DNA of the CDR3 is TGTGCCAGCTCACCGACCAAGGAGTATGGCTACACCTTC. The chain has TRBV18 and TRBJ1-2; D is unclear. Trimming took off 3 bases at V and 5 bases at J, with 10 bases between the two ends. Germline CDR1 is KGHSH and CDR2 is LQKENI. This CDR3 has 13 amino acids.

The chain uses TRBV5-5 and TRBJ1-1; D not resolved. Germline CDR1 reads SGHKS; CDR2 reads YYEKEE (reference sequence). CDR3 size: 16 residues. V lost 2 bases to trimming and J lost 5 bases, with 19 bases between them. CDR3 protein: CASSFDTNLSGTEAFF. The CDR3, as DNA: TGTGCCAGCAGCTTTGACACTAACCTTTCCGGGACTGAAGCTTTCTTT.